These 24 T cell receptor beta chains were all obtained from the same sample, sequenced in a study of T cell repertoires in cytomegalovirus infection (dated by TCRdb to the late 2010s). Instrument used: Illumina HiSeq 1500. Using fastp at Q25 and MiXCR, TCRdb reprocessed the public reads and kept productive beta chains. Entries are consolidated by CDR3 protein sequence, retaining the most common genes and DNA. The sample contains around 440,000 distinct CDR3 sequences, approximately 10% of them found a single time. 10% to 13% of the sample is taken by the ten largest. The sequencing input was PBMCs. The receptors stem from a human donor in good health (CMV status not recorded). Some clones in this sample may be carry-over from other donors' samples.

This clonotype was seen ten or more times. CDR3 in DNA: TGTGCCAGCAGCCCAACAAGAGGGTGGGGTCTGGTTGAGCAGTTCTTC. Translation gives CASSPTRGWGLVEQFF. This rearrangement joins TRBV11-1 to TRBJ2-1, with a tentative D call TRBD2 (5 bases). In germline, CDR1 is SGHAT, CDR2 FQDESV (reference sequence). V was shortened by 5 bases and J by 9 bases, with 23 bases between the two germline ends. The CDR3 covers 16 residues.

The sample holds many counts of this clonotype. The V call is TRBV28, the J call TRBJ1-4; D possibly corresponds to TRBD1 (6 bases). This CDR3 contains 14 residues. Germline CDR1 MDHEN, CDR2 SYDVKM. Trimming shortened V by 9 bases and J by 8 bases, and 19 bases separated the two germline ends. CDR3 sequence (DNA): TGTGCCAGTCGACCGCGGGGGGCCCGGGAAAAACTGTTTTTT. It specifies CASRPRGAREKLFF. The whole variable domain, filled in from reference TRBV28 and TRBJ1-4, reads DVKVTQSSRYLVKRTGEKVFLECVQDMDHENMFWYRQDPGLGLRLIYFSYDVKMKEKGDIPEGYSVSREKKERFSLILESASTNQTSMYLCASRPRGAREKLFFGSGTQLSVL.

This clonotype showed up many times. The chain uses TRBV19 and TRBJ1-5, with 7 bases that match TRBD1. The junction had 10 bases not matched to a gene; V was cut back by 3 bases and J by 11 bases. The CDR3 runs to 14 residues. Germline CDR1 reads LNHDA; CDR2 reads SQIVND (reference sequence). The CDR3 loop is CASSIRKGALAQHF. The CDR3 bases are TGTGCCAGTAGTATTCGAAAGGGGGCCTTGGCCCAGCATTTT.

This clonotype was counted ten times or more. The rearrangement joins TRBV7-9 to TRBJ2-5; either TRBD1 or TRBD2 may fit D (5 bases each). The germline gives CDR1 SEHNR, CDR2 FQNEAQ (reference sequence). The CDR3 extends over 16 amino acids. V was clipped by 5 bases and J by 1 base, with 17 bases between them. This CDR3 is CASSMGRGDPQETQYF. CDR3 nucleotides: TGTGCCAGCAGCATGGGACGGGGAGACCCCCAAGAGACCCAGTACTTC.

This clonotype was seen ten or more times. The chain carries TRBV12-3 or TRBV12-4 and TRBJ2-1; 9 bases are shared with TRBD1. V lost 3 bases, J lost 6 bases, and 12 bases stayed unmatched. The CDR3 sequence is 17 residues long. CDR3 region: CASSFGTGRDGGNEQFF. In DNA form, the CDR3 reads TGTGCCAGCAGTTTTGGGACAGGGAGGGATGGGGGCAATGAGCAGTTCTTC.

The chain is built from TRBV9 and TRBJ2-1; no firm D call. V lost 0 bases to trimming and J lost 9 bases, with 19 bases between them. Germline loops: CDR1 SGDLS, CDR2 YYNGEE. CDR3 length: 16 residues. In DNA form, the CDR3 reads TGTGCCAGCAGCGTAGCCGGAGACCCCGAGGTCGGTGAGCAGTTCTTC. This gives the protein CASSVAGDPEVGEQFF.

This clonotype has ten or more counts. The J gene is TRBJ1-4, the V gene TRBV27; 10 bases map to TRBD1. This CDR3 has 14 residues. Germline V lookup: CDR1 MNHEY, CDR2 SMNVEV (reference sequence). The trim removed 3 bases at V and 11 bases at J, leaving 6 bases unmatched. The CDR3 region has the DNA TGTGCCAGCAGTTTCGACAGGGGGCGAGGGAAACTGTTTTTT. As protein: CASSFDRGRGKLFF.

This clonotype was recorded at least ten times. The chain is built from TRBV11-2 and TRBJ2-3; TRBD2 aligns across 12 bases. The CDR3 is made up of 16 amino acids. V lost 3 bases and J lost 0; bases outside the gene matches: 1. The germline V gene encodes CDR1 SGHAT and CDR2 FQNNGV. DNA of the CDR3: TGTGCCAGCAGCTTTCTAGCGGGGGGGAGCACAGATACGCAGTATTTT. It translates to CASSFLAGGSTDTQYF.

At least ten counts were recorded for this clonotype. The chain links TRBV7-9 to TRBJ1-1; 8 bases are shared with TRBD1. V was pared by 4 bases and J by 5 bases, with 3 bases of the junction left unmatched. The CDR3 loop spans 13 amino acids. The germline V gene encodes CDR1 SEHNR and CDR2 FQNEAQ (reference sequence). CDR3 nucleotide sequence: TGTGCCAGCAGCTCAAGGACAGGGACTGAAGCTTTCTTT. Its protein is CASSSRTGTEAFF. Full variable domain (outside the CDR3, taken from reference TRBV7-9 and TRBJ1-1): DTGVSQNPRHKITKRGQNVTFRCDPISEHNRLYWYRQTLGQGPEFLTYFQNEAQLEKSRLLSDRFSAERPKGSFSTLEIQRTEQGDSAMYLCASSSRTGTEAFFGQGTRLTVV.

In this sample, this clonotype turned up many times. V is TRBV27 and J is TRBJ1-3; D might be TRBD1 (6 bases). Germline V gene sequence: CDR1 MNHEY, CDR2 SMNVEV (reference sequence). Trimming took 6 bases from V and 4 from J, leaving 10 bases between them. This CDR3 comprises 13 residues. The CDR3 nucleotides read TGTGCCAGCAGAAGGGGGTCGGGAAACACCATATATTTT. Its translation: CASRRGSGNTIYF.

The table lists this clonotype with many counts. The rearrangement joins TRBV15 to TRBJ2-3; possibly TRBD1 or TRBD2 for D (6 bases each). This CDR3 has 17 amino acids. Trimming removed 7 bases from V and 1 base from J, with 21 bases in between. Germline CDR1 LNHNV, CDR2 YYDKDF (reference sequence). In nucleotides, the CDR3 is TGTGCCACCACGTTCTTGGGCAGGGGACTTCGCACAGATACGCAGTATTTT. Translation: CATTFLGRGLRTDTQYF. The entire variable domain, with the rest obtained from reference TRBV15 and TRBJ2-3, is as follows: DAMVIQNPRYQVTQFGKPVTLSCSQTLNHNVMYWYQQKSSQAPKLLFHYYDKDFNNEADTPDNFQSRRPNTSFCFLDIRSPGLGDTAMYLCATTFLGRGLRTDTQYFGPGTRLTVL.

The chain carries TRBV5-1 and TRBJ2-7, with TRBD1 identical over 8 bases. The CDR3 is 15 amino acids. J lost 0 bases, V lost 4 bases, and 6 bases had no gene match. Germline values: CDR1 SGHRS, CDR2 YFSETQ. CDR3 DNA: TGCGCCAGCAGCGACGACAGGGGTATCTCCTACGAGCAGTACTTC. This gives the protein CASSDDRGISYEQYF. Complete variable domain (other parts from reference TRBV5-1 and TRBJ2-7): KAGVTQTPRYLIKTRGQQVTLSCSPISGHRSVSWYQQTPGQGLQFLFEYFSETQRNKGNFPGRFSGRQFSNSRSEMNVSTLELGDSALYLCASSDDRGISYEQYFGPGTRLTVT.

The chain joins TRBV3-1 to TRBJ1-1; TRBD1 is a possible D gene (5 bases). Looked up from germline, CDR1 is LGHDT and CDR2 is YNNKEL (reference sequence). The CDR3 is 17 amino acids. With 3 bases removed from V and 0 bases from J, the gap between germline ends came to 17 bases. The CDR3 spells CASSHLAAGPMNTEAFF. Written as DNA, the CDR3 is TGTGCCAGCAGCCACCTTGCGGCAGGGCCCATGAACACTGAAGCTTTCTTT.

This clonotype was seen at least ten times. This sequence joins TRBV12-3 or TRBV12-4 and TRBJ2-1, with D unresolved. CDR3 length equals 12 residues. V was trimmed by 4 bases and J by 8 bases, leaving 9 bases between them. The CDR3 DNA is TGTGCCAGCAGTTATCTGGCGGATGAGCAGTTCTTC. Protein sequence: CASSYLADEQFF.

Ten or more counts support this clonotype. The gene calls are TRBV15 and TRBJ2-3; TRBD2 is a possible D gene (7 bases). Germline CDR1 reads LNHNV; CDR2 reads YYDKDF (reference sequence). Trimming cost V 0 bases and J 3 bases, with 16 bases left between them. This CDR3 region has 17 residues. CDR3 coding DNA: TGTGCCACCAGCAGAGATGTCTCGGGGGGCGGGACAGATACGCAGTATTTT. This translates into CATSRDVSGGGTDTQYF.

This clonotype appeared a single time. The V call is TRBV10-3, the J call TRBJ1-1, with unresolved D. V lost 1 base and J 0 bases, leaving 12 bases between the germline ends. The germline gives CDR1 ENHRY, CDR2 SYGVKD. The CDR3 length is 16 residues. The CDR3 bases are TGTGCCATCAGTGAGTTGCGGGTCAGCTTGAACACTGAAGCTTTCTTT. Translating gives CAISELRVSLNTEAFF.

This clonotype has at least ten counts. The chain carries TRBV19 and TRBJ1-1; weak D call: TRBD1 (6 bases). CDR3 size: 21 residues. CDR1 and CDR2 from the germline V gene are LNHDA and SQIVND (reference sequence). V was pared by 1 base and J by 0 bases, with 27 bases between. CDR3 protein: CASSIGVGGLIESSMNTEAFF. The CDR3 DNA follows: TGTGCCAGTAGTATAGGAGTCGGGGGGCTGATTGAATCTTCTATGAACACTGAAGCTTTCTTT.

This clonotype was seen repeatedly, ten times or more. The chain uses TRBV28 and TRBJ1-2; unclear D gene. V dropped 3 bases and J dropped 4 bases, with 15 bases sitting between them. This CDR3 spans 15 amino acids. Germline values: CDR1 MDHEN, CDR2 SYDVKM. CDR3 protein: CASSLVRLGGYGYTF. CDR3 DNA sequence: TGTGCCAGCAGTTTGGTGCGCCTAGGAGGCTATGGCTACACCTTC.

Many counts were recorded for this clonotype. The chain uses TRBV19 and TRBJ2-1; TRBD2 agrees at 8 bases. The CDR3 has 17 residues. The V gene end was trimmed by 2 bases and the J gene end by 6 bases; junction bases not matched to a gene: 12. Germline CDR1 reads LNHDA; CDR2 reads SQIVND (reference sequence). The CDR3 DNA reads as TGTGCCAGTAGTATAATAAGCACTAGCGGAGCAGTCAATGAGCAGTTCTTC. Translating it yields CASSIISTSGAVNEQFF. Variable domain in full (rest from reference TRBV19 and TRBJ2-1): DGGITQSPKYLFRKEGQNVTLSCEQNLNHDAMYWYRQDPGQGLRLIYYSQIVNDFQKGDIAEGYSVSREKKESFPLTVTSAQKNPTAFYLCASSIISTSGAVNEQFFGPGTRLTVL.

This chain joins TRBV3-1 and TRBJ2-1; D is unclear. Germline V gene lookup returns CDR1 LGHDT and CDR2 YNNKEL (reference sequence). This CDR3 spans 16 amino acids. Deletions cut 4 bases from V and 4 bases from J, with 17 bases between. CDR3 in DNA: TGTGCCAGCAGCCCTCGGACGGGTGGATTTTACAATGAGCAGTTCTTC. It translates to CASSPRTGGFYNEQFF.

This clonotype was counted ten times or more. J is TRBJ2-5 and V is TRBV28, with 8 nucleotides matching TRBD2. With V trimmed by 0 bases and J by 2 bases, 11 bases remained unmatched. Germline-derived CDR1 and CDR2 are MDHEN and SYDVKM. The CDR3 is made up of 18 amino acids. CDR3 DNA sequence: TGTGCCAGCAGTTTATGGGAGCCCCGGGGGGGACTACAAGAGACCCAGTACTTC. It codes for CASSLWEPRGGLQETQYF.

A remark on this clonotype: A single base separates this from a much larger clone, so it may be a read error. The CDR3 coding sequence is TGTGCCAGCAGGCCAACTAGCGGGAGTCCTAATGAGCAGTTCTTC. Translating gives CASRPTSGSPNEQFF. This sequence joins TRBV6-6 and TRBJ2-1, with 11 bases fitting TRBD2. The CDR3 consists of 15 residues. Trimming at V came to 6 bases and at J to 7 bases, leaving 8 bases not matched to a gene. Germline V CDR1 and CDR2: MNHNY, SVGAGI (reference sequence).

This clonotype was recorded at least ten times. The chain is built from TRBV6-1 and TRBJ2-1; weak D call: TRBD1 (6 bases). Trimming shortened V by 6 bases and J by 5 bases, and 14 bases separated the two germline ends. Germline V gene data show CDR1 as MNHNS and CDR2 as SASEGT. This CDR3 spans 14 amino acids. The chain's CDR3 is CASRSRGRNNEQFF. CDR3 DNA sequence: TGTGCCAGCAGATCCAGGGGACGGAACAATGAGCAGTTCTTC.

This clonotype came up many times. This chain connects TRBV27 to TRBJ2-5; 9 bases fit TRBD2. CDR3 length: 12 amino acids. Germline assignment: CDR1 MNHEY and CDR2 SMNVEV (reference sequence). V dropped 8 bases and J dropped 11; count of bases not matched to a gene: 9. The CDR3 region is CASSRTSGGQYF. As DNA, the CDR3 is TGTGCCAGCTCCAGGACGAGCGGGGGGCAGTACTTC.